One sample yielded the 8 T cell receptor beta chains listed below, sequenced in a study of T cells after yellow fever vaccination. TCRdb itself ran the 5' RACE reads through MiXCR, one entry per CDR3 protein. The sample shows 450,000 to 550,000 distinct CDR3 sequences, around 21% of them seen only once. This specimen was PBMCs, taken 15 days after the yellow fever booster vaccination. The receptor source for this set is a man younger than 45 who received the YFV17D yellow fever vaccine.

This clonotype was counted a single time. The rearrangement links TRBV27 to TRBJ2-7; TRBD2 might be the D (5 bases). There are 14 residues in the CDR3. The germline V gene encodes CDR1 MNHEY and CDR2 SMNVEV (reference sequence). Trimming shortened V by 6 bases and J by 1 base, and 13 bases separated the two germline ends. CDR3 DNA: TGTGCCAGCAGCCGGACTTATCCTTCCTACGAGCAGTACTTC. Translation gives CASSRTYPSYEQYF.

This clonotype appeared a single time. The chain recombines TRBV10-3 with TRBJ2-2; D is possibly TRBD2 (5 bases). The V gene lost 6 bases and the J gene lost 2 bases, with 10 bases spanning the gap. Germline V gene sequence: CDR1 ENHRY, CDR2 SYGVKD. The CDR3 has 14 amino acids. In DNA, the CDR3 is TGTGCCATCAGGAAGGACTCTAACACCGGGGAGCTGTTTTTT. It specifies CAIRKDSNTGELFF.

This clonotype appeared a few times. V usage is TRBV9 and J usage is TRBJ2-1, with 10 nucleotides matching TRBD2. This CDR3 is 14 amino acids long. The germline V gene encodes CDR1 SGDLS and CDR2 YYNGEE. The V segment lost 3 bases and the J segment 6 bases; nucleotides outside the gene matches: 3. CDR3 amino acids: CASSAGTSVNEQFF. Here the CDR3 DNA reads TGTGCCAGCAGCGCCGGGACTAGCGTCAATGAGCAGTTCTTC.

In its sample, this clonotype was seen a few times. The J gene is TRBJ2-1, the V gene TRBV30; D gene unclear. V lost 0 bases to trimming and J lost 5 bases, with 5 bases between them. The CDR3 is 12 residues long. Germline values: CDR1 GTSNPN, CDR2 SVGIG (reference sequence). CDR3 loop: CAWSVRDNEQFF. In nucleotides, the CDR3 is TGTGCCTGGAGTGTGCGAGACAATGAGCAGTTCTTC.

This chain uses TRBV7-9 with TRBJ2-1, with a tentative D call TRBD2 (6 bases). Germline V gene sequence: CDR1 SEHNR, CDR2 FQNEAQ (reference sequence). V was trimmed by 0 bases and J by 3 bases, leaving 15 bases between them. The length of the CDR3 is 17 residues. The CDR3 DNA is TGTGCCAGCAGCTTAGCGCAGAGGGACTGGATCTACAATGAGCAGTTCTTC. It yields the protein CASSLAQRDWIYNEQFF. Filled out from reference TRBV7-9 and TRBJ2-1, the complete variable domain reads DTGVSQNPRHKITKRGQNVTFRCDPISEHNRLYWYRQTLGQGPEFLTYFQNEAQLEKSRLLSDRFSAERPKGSFSTLEIQRTEQGDSAMYLCASSLAQRDWIYNEQFFGPGTRLTVL.

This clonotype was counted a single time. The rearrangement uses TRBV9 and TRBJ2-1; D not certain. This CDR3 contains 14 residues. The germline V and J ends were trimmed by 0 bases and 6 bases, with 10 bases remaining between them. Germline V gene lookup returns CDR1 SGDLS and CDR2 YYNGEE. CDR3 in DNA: TGTGCCAGCAGCGTAGACCTGGGTGGCAATGAGCAGTTCTTC. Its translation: CASSVDLGGNEQFF. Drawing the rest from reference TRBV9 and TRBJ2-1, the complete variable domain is DSGVTQTPKHLITATGQRVTLRCSPRSGDLSVYWYQQSLDQGLQFLIQYYNGEERAKGNILERFSAQQFPDLHSELNLSSLELGDSALYFCASSVDLGGNEQFFGPGTRLTVL.

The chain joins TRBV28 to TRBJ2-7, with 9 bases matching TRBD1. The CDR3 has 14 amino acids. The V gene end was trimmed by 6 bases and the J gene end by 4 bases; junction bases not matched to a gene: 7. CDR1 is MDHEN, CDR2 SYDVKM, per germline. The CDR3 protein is CASRTTDRGYEQYF. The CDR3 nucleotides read TGTGCCAGCAGAACGACGGACAGGGGATACGAGCAGTACTTC.

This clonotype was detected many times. CDR3 region: CASSMGPTLEGAEAFF. The CDR3 DNA reads TGTGCCAGTAGTATGGGCCCTACTTTGGAAGGGGCTGAAGCTTTCTTT. The chain uses TRBV19 and TRBJ1-1; tentative D call: TRBD1 (5 bases). The length of the CDR3 is 16 residues. V was cut by 3 bases and J by 6 bases, with 20 bases left in between. Per germline, CDR1 LNHDA and CDR2 SQIVND (reference sequence).